This T cell receptor beta chain came from a study of blood T cell repertoires in COVID-19. Study summary: Nucleic acid was either cDNA or gDNA, and it came from T cells, B-cell-depleted T cells, or PBMCs.

Those who participated ranged in age from 18 to 89 years and resided in 20 to 30 US areas. Exposed volunteers were people who met a COVID-19 case within 2 weeks before study entry. This CDR3 comprises 15 residues. CDR1 LNHDA and CDR2 SQIVND come from the germline V gene (reference sequence). V lost 4 bases, J lost 4 bases, and 14 bases lay in between. Original processing methods: Reference gene primer amplification gave nucleated cell count estimates. Repertoires were generated with immunoSEQ multiplex PCR, while TCRdb's copy carries only in-frame clones and drops some. V and J calls plus clone size are reproduced from that table; the DNA served to infer D and trimming. Of roughly 280,000 clones in the sample, 91% were seen once.

The rearrangement joins TRBV19 to TRBJ2-1; D is possibly TRBD1 (5 bases). Sequencing was performed on PBMCs or T cells enriched from blood (not recorded which). This clonotype originated in a man aged 35-49 years who had been exposed to COVID-19. CDR3 residues: CASSTSSGLYNEQFF. The CDR3 DNA is TGTGCCAGTAGTACGTCGTCAGGGCTTTACAATGAGCAGTTCTTC. Variable domain in full (rest from reference TRBV19 and TRBJ2-1): DGGITQSPKYLFRKEGQNVTLSCEQNLNHDAMYWYRQDPGQGLRLIYYSQIVNDFQKGDIAEGYSVSREKKESFPLTVTSAQKNPTAFYLCASSTSSGLYNEQFFGPGTRLTVL.